This is a list of T cell receptor beta chains from one sample in a study of blood T cell repertoires in COVID-19. The method was immunoSEQ multiplex PCR; TCRdb's version includes in-frame clones alone and lacks a portion of them. This table holds roughly 180,000 clones, roughly 86% found once. Sequencing was performed on peripheral blood. Source of these receptors: a woman in her twenties or thirties with active or convalescent COVID-19. CDR3s include the opening cysteine and the closing phenylalanine or tryptophan. Fields, in order: J gene, V gene, D gene, clone size, CDR3 protein, CDR3 DNA. A D gene is named only where the DNA matches it firmly. Expanded clones get a size class; other rows say once, few or many, or leave the size out.

j_call: TRBJ1-5; v_call: TRBV18; d_call: NA; clone_size: NA; cdr3_aa: CASSPLPGVSNQPQHF; cdr3_nt: TGTGCCAGCTCACCACTCCCAGGGGTCAGCAATCAGCCCCAGCATTTT
j_call: TRBJ2-5; v_call: TRBV6-6; d_call: NA; clone_size: NA; cdr3_aa: CASSYGQGQQETQYF; cdr3_nt: TGTGCCAGCAGTTACGGGCAGGGGCAGCAAGAGACCCAGTACTTC
j_call: TRBJ2-3; v_call: TRBV3-1/TRBV3-2; d_call: NA; clone_size: NA; cdr3_aa: CASSQTGMRDTQYF; cdr3_nt: TGTGCCAGCAGCCAGACGGGGATGCGAGATACGCAGTATTTT
j_call: TRBJ1-5; v_call: TRBV6-6; d_call: TRBD1; clone_size: few; cdr3_aa: CASSPDRVVAGIDQPQHF; cdr3_nt: TGTGCCAGCAGTCCGGACAGGGTGGTGGCCGGTATCGATCAGCCCCAGCATTTT
j_call: TRBJ1-2; v_call: TRBV29-1; d_call: TRBD1; clone_size: NA; cdr3_aa: CSVTGGGDGYTF; cdr3_nt: TGCAGCGTAACAGGGGGAGGCGATGGCTACACCTTC
j_call: TRBJ1-2; v_call: TRBV28; d_call: NA; clone_size: NA; cdr3_aa: CASSLWSLQGPNYGYTF; cdr3_nt: TGTGCCAGCAGTTTATGGTCTCTACAGGGCCCTAACTATGGCTACACCTTC
j_call: TRBJ1-5; v_call: TRBV18; d_call: TRBD1; clone_size: NA; cdr3_aa: CASSPDRGLYQPQHF; cdr3_nt: TGTGCCAGCTCACCGGACAGGGGGCTTTATCAGCCCCAGCATTTT
j_call: TRBJ1-6; v_call: TRBV27; d_call: TRBD1; clone_size: NA; cdr3_aa: CASSLFPTGLSSNSPLHF; cdr3_nt: TGTGCCAGCAGTTTATTCCCGACAGGGTTAAGCAGTAATTCACCCCTCCACTTT
j_call: TRBJ1-2; v_call: TRBV11-2; d_call: TRBD1; clone_size: NA; cdr3_aa: CASSTTTGDHYGYTF; cdr3_nt: TGTGCCAGCAGCACGACCACAGGGGACCATTATGGCTACACCTTC
j_call: TRBJ2-1; v_call: TRBV4-1; d_call: NA; clone_size: NA; cdr3_aa: CASSQEGEESYNEQFF; cdr3_nt: TGCGCCAGCAGCCAAGAGGGGGAGGAGTCCTACAATGAGCAGTTCTTC
j_call: TRBJ1-5; v_call: TRBV11-2; d_call: NA; clone_size: NA; cdr3_aa: CASSLDDSTNQPQHF; cdr3_nt: TGTGCCAGCAGCTTGGATGACAGTACCAATCAGCCCCAGCATTTT
j_call: TRBJ1-1; v_call: TRBV5-1; d_call: NA; clone_size: NA; cdr3_aa: CASSERPGNRRTEAFF; cdr3_nt: TGCGCCAGCAGCGAAAGACCCGGGAACCGGCGTACTGAAGCTTTCTTT
j_call: TRBJ1-6; v_call: TRBV30; d_call: TRBD1; clone_size: once; cdr3_aa: CAWSGTANSPLHF; cdr3_nt: TGTGCCTGGTCCGGGACAGCCAATTCACCCCTCCACTTT
j_call: TRBJ1-1; v_call: TRBV4-1; d_call: NA; clone_size: NA; cdr3_aa: CASSQVGRSLRNTEAFF; cdr3_nt: TGCGCCAGCAGCCAAGTGGGGCGGTCCCTACGCAACACTGAAGCTTTCTTT
j_call: TRBJ2-1; v_call: TRBV27; d_call: TRBD2; clone_size: NA; cdr3_aa: CATRGGGPYNEQFF; cdr3_nt: TGTGCCACCAGAGGCGGGGGGCCCTACAATGAGCAGTTCTTC
j_call: TRBJ1-4; v_call: TRBV30; d_call: NA; clone_size: NA; cdr3_aa: CAWSVAGREKLFF; cdr3_nt: TGTGCCTGGAGTGTAGCGGGGCGCGAAAAACTGTTTTTT
j_call: TRBJ1-5; v_call: TRBV28; d_call: TRBD1; clone_size: NA; cdr3_aa: CASSSANRGRGQPQHF; cdr3_nt: TGTGCCAGCAGTTCCGCCAACAGGGGTCGGGGTCAGCCCCAGCATTTT
j_call: TRBJ1-2; v_call: TRBV5-6; d_call: NA; clone_size: NA; cdr3_aa: CASSLTGTPNYGYTF; cdr3_nt: TGTGCCAGCAGCCTCACCGGGACACCTAACTATGGCTACACCTTC
j_call: TRBJ1-1; v_call: TRBV19; d_call: TRBD1; clone_size: NA; cdr3_aa: CASSPRTGGYTEAFF; cdr3_nt: TGTGCCAGTAGTCCACGGACAGGGGGTTACACTGAAGCTTTCTTT
j_call: TRBJ2-2; v_call: TRBV2; d_call: NA; clone_size: NA; cdr3_aa: CASNSGGQPGELFF; cdr3_nt: TGTGCCAGCAACTCGGGGGGCCAACCCGGGGAGCTGTTTTTT
j_call: TRBJ2-7; v_call: TRBV11-3; d_call: NA; clone_size: NA; cdr3_aa: CASSLVRSSYEQYF; cdr3_nt: TGTGCCAGCAGCTTAGTTCGCAGTTCCTACGAGCAGTACTTC
j_call: TRBJ1-6; v_call: TRBV6-5; d_call: TRBD1; clone_size: NA; cdr3_aa: CASSYYGQGASPLHF; cdr3_nt: TGTGCCAGCAGTTACTATGGACAGGGTGCTTCACCCCTCCACTTT
j_call: TRBJ2-7; v_call: TRBV5-1; d_call: TRBD1; clone_size: NA; cdr3_aa: CASSLAWTGAYEQYF; cdr3_nt: TGCGCCAGCAGCTTGGCGTGGACAGGGGCCTACGAGCAGTACTTC
j_call: TRBJ1-2; v_call: TRBV7-2; d_call: NA; clone_size: NA; cdr3_aa: CASSPTDYGYTF; cdr3_nt: TGTGCCAGCAGCCCGACAGACTATGGCTACACCTTC
j_call: TRBJ1-1; v_call: TRBV3-1/TRBV3-2; d_call: NA; clone_size: NA; cdr3_aa: CASSPRRDTEAFF; cdr3_nt: TGTGCCAGCAGCCCCCGGAGGGACACTGAAGCTTTCTTT
j_call: TRBJ2-7; v_call: TRBV7-2; d_call: TRBD1; clone_size: NA; cdr3_aa: CASSSGTGFYEQYF; cdr3_nt: TGTGCCAGCAGCTCCGGGACAGGGTTCTACGAGCAGTACTTC
j_call: TRBJ1-2; v_call: TRBV27; d_call: NA; clone_size: few; cdr3_aa: CASSLSGGYGYTF; cdr3_nt: TGTGCCAGCAGTTTATCAGGGGGCTATGGCTACACCTTC
j_call: TRBJ1-6; v_call: TRBV12-5; d_call: TRBD1; clone_size: once; cdr3_aa: CASATGSSPLHF; cdr3_nt: TGTGCTAGTGCGACAGGGTCTTCACCCCTCCACTTT
j_call: TRBJ1-1; v_call: TRBV7-9; d_call: NA; clone_size: few; cdr3_aa: CASSLGTEAFF; cdr3_nt: TGTGCCAGCAGCCTCGGCACTGAAGCTTTCTTT
j_call: TRBJ1-4; v_call: TRBV5-1; d_call: NA; clone_size: NA; cdr3_aa: CASSLEGSANEKLFF; cdr3_nt: TGCGCCAGCAGCTTGGAGGGGTCAGCTAATGAAAAACTGTTTTTT
j_call: TRBJ2-3; v_call: TRBV24-1; d_call: NA; clone_size: NA; cdr3_aa: CATSDLAGSGTSTDTQYF; cdr3_nt: TGTGCCACCAGTGATTTGGCAGGCTCCGGCACCAGCACAGATACGCAGTATTTT
j_call: TRBJ2-7; v_call: TRBV7-6; d_call: TRBD1; clone_size: NA; cdr3_aa: CASSTAQGVPHEQYF; cdr3_nt: TGTGCCAGCAGCACGGCTCAGGGGGTTCCCCACGAGCAGTACTTC
j_call: TRBJ1-4; v_call: TRBV7-2; d_call: NA; clone_size: once; cdr3_aa: CASSLRVVGEKLFF; cdr3_nt: TGTGCCAGCAGCTTACGGGTTGTAGGTGAAAAACTGTTTTTT
j_call: TRBJ1-3; v_call: TRBV19; d_call: TRBD1; clone_size: NA; cdr3_aa: CASSIRGRDRLLGPGNTIYF; cdr3_nt: TGTGCCAGTAGTATACGGGGACGGGACAGGTTACTTGGTCCTGGAAACACCATATATTTT
j_call: TRBJ1-2; v_call: TRBV5-1; d_call: NA; clone_size: NA; cdr3_aa: CASSLLVDNYGYTF; cdr3_nt: TGCGCCAGCAGCTTGCTAGTAGATAACTATGGCTACACCTTC
j_call: TRBJ2-7; v_call: TRBV10-2; d_call: TRBD2; clone_size: NA; cdr3_aa: CASSGTSGSMYEQYF; cdr3_nt: TGCGCCAGCAGTGGGACTAGCGGGAGCATGTACGAGCAGTACTTC
j_call: TRBJ2-7; v_call: TRBV4-2; d_call: NA; clone_size: NA; cdr3_aa: CASSYSYEQYF; cdr3_nt: TGTGCCAGCAGCTATTCCTACGAGCAGTACTTC
j_call: TRBJ2-1; v_call: TRBV6-4; d_call: TRBD2; clone_size: few; cdr3_aa: CASRRSLAGGPNEQFF; cdr3_nt: TGTGCCAGCAGGCGGTCGTTAGCGGGGGGCCCCAATGAGCAGTTCTTC
j_call: TRBJ2-1; v_call: TRBV7-8; d_call: NA; clone_size: NA; cdr3_aa: CASSLPGDEQFF; cdr3_nt: TGTGCCAGCAGCCTCCCCGGGGATGAGCAGTTCTTC
j_call: TRBJ2-3; v_call: TRBV28; d_call: TRBD2; clone_size: NA; cdr3_aa: CASSASGRTDTQYF; cdr3_nt: TGTGCCAGCAGCGCTAGCGGGAGAACAGATACGCAGTATTTT
j_call: TRBJ2-2; v_call: TRBV5-4; d_call: TRBD2; clone_size: NA; cdr3_aa: CASSLGLVAGGLAGELFF; cdr3_nt: TGTGCCAGCAGCTTGGGGCTTGTAGCGGGGGGGCTGGCCGGGGAGCTGTTTTTT
j_call: TRBJ1-2; v_call: TRBV24-1; d_call: TRBD1; clone_size: NA; cdr3_aa: CATSDSDREYGYTF; cdr3_nt: TGTGCCACCAGTGATTCGGACAGGGAGTATGGCTACACCTTC
j_call: TRBJ2-7; v_call: TRBV5-1; d_call: TRBD2; clone_size: NA; cdr3_aa: CASSLGLAGVYEQYF; cdr3_nt: TGCGCCAGCAGCTTGGGACTAGCGGGGGTCTACGAGCAGTACTTC
j_call: TRBJ1-2; v_call: TRBV13; d_call: TRBD1; clone_size: NA; cdr3_aa: CASSPLQGPYGYTF; cdr3_nt: TGTGCCAGCAGCCCTCTACAGGGGCCCTATGGCTACACCTTC